A single sample gave rise to the 30 T cell receptor beta chains below, sequenced in a study of long-term antiretroviral therapy in people with HIV. Investigators performed immunoSEQ version v3.0 at survey level. TCRdb's copy holds only in-frame clones and misses some; the assay was immunoSEQ multiplex PCR. The sample carries around 34,000 clones, around 75% recorded once. Specimen: unsorted PBMCs, collected 1.5 years after starting antiretroviral therapy. The receptors shown here come from a man aged 18 to 29 with HIV.

The V and J genes are TRBV11-3 and TRBJ2-2; D is undetermined. CDR3 length equals 13 residues. Germline-derived CDR1 and CDR2 are SGHNT and YENEEA. V lost 5 bases and J lost 6, with 10 bases in between. CDR3 DNA: TGTGCCAGCAGCCCGCGAGAGGCCGGGGAGCTGTTTTTT. It translates to CASSPREAGELFF.

J is TRBJ1-2 and V is TRBV27; TRBD1 matches at 7 bases. The CDR3 is 14 residues long. Germline V gene sequence: CDR1 MNHEY, CDR2 SMNVEV (reference sequence). J was trimmed by 8 bases and V by 3 bases; bases with no gene match: 9. The DNA for the CDR3 is TGTGCCAGCAGTTTCTCAGGGGGGGGTGGGGGCTACACCTTC. As protein: CASSFSGGGGGYTF.

The chain is built from TRBV5-4 and TRBJ2-3, with TRBD2 matching 8 bases. This CDR3 contains 15 residues. The trim removed 2 bases at V and 4 bases at J, leaving 6 bases unmatched. Germline V CDR1 and CDR2: SGHNT, YYREEE (reference sequence). In DNA form, the CDR3 reads TGTGCCAGCAGCTTCGCCGCGGGAGGAGCAGATACGCAGTATTTT. Translation: CASSFAAGGADTQYF.

The rearrangement links TRBV27 to TRBJ2-1; D remains ambiguous. Per germline, CDR1 MNHEY and CDR2 SMNVEV (reference sequence). The length of the CDR3 is 12 residues. Trimming pared 6 bases from V and 7 bases from J, leaving 10 bases between. In DNA form, the CDR3 reads TGTGCCAGCAGCCAAATTGGGAATGAGCAGTTCTTC. It is translated as CASSQIGNEQFF.

This chain connects TRBV7-4 to TRBJ2-2, with TRBD1 matching over 9 bases. V shed 5 bases and J 0 bases; nucleotides not matched to a gene: 4. This CDR3 spans 16 amino acids. Germline lookup yields CDR1 SGHVT and CDR2 SQSDAQ. The CDR3 region has the DNA TGTGCCAGCAGCCTACGGACAGGGGCGAACACCGGGGAGCTGTTTTTT. It specifies CASSLRTGANTGELFF.

The V and J genes are TRBV19 and TRBJ2-5, with a possible D match to TRBD1 (5 bases). Germline CDR1 is LNHDA and CDR2 is SQIVND (reference sequence). Trimming cost V 9 bases and J 2 bases, with 10 bases left between them. The CDR3 is 12 amino acids. The CDR3 loop reads CASSRTQETQYF. DNA for the CDR3: TGTGCCAGCTCTAGGACACAAGAGACCCAGTACTTC. Full variable domain (outside the CDR3, taken from reference TRBV19 and TRBJ2-5): DGGITQSPKYLFRKEGQNVTLSCEQNLNHDAMYWYRQDPGQGLRLIYYSQIVNDFQKGDIAEGYSVSREKKESFPLTVTSAQKNPTAFYLCASSRTQETQYFGPGTRLLVL.

This rearrangement joins TRBV10-3 to TRBJ1-4, with a weak D call TRBD1 (5 bases). Germline lookup yields CDR1 ENHRY and CDR2 SYGVKD. Trimming removed 6 bases from V and 8 bases from J, with 13 bases in between. This CDR3 comprises 13 residues. The CDR3 protein is CAISAGFWEKLFF. CDR3 sequence (DNA): TGTGCCATCAGCGCAGGGTTTTGGGAAAAACTGTTTTTT.

The sample holds one count of this clone. The chain employs TRBV18 and TRBJ2-7, with TRBD2 identical over 12 bases. The CDR3 sequence is 16 residues long. Germline V gene sequence: CDR1 KGHSH, CDR2 LQKENI. V trimming: 5 bases; J trimming: 9 bases; junction bases outside the gene matches: 14. CDR3 loop: CASSATSGSSSLGQYF. The CDR3, as DNA: TGTGCCAGCTCAGCGACTAGCGGGAGTTCAAGTCTGGGGCAGTACTTC. Full variable domain (remainder filled in from reference TRBV18 and TRBJ2-7): NAGVMQNPRHLVRRRGQEARLRCSPMKGHSHVYWYRQLPEEGLKFMVYLQKENIIDESGMPKERFSAEFPKEGPSILRIQQVVRGDSAAYFCASSATSGSSSLGQYFGPGTRLTVT.

The chain carries TRBV5-1 and TRBJ1-1; D uncertain. The CDR3 extends over 15 amino acids. V was trimmed by 0 bases and J by 1 base, leaving 10 bases between them. Germline CDR1 reads SGHRS; CDR2 reads YFSETQ. The DNA for the CDR3 is TGCGCCAGCAGCTTGGGGGTAGGAAAGAACACTGAAGCTTTCTTT. Encoded protein: CASSLGVGKNTEAFF.

The gene calls are TRBV7-3 and TRBJ2-2; unclear D gene. Germline values: CDR1 SGHTA, CDR2 FQGTGA. The CDR3 loop spans 13 amino acids. The V end lost 1 base, the J end lost 2 bases, and 2 bases lay between the germline ends. This chain's CDR3 is CASSLINTGELFF. The CDR3 nucleotides are TGTGCCAGCAGCTTAATAAACACCGGGGAGCTGTTTTTT.

The chain uses TRBV9 and TRBJ1-1; possibly TRBD1 for D (6 bases). The CDR3 extends over 15 amino acids. Germline loops: CDR1 SGDLS, CDR2 YYNGEE. V was cut by 4 bases and J by 2 bases, with 15 bases left in between. CDR3 nucleotides: TGTGCCAGCAGCCCACACCCGACAGGTAACACTGAAGCTTTCTTT. Translated, it gives CASSPHPTGNTEAFF.

The V gene is TRBV7-2, the J gene TRBJ1-2, with 8 bases lining up with TRBD1. Germline-derived CDR1 and CDR2 are SGHTA and FQGNSA. The CDR3 has 16 amino acids. The J segment lost 3 bases and the V segment lost 5 bases, leaving 11 bases of the junction unmatched. As DNA, the CDR3 is TGTGCCAGCAGCAAAACGGTGGGACAGGACCACTATGGCTACACCTTC. It specifies CASSKTVGQDHYGYTF.

V and J are TRBV30 and TRBJ2-1; 7 positions agree with TRBD2. Germline CDR1 reads GTSNPN; CDR2 reads SVGIG (reference sequence). The V and J ends lost 3 bases and 2 bases, in that order; junction bases with no gene match: 7. The CDR3 contains 15 residues. CDR3 nucleotides: TGTGCCTGGAGCGGGGTAAGCGGGGCCTACAATGAGCAGTTCTTC. Amino acid sequence: CAWSGVSGAYNEQFF.

The genes are TRBV2 and TRBJ1-6; unclear D gene. The CDR3 covers 11 residues. Per the germline V gene, CDR1 is SNHLY and CDR2 is FYNNEI. Trimming removed 8 bases at V and 11 bases at J, with 10 bases between. The CDR3 bases are TGTGCCAGCCAAGGTAGTGCACCCCTCCACTTT. The encoded protein is CASQGSAPLHF.

A single count supports this clone. The chain links TRBV6-5 to TRBJ2-7; TRBD2 is a possible D gene (6 bases). The V end lost 4 bases, the J end lost 6 bases, and 10 bases lay between the germline ends. This CDR3 spans 12 amino acids. The germline gives CDR1 MNHEY, CDR2 SVGAGI. The CDR3 loop is CASSSLGGEQYF. Here the CDR3 DNA reads TGTGCCAGCAGTTCCCTGGGGGGCGAGCAGTACTTC.

This sequence joins TRBV28 and TRBJ2-7; maybe TRBD1 (5 bases). With 6 bases removed from V and 3 bases from J, the gap between germline ends came to 12 bases. Germline V gene data show CDR1 as MDHEN and CDR2 as SYDVKM. CDR3 length: 13 residues. CDR3 in amino acids: CASSSHDSYEQYF. The CDR3 DNA reads TGTGCCAGCAGCTCCCACGACAGCTACGAGCAGTACTTC.

The V call is TRBV10-3, the J call TRBJ2-7; no clear D. This CDR3 comprises 14 residues. Trimming cost V 4 bases and J 2 bases, with 12 bases left between them. CDR1 ENHRY and CDR2 SYGVKD come from the germline V gene. CDR3 loop: CAISVDASTYEQYF. The DNA of the CDR3 is TGTGCCATCAGTGTAGACGCAAGTACCTACGAGCAGTACTTC.

The J gene is TRBJ2-7, the V gene TRBV27; 9 bases fit TRBD1. Trimming cost V 4 bases and J 2 bases; bases outside gene matches: 3. Germline-derived CDR1 and CDR2 are MNHEY and SMNVEV (reference sequence). The length of the CDR3 is 14 residues. CDR3 sequence reads: CASSWTGDAYEQYF. CDR3 bases: TGTGCCAGCAGTTGGACAGGGGACGCCTACGAGCAGTACTTC.

This chain links TRBV7-2 with TRBJ2-7; D is ambiguous. The V end lost 1 base, the J end lost 2 bases, and 6 bases lay between the germline ends. The CDR3 runs 13 residues. The germline V gene encodes CDR1 SGHTA and CDR2 FQGNSA. DNA for the CDR3: TGTGCCAGCAGCTTAGAGGCTACCTACGAGCAGTACTTC. Its protein is CASSLEATYEQYF.

V gene TRBV15 combines with J gene TRBJ2-3; D might be TRBD2 (5 bases). The germline V gene has CDR1 LNHNV and CDR2 YYDKDF (reference sequence). Trimming removed 2 bases at V and 1 base at J, with 13 bases between. The length of the CDR3 is 16 residues. The CDR3 sequence is CATSRRTSSGTDTQYF. The CDR3 region has the DNA TGTGCCACCAGCAGACGTACTAGTTCGGGCACAGATACGCAGTATTTT.

V gene TRBV5-1 combines with J gene TRBJ2-7; D is perhaps TRBD1 (6 bases). This CDR3 comprises 15 residues. CDR1 and CDR2 from the germline V gene are SGHRS and YFSETQ. V was trimmed by 4 bases and J by 6 bases, leaving 20 bases between them. CDR3 loop: CASSPGHTTGSEQYF. Written as DNA, the CDR3 is TGCGCCAGCAGCCCCGGACACACGACAGGTAGCGAGCAGTACTTC. Combining the CDR3 with reference TRBV5-1 and TRBJ2-7 gives the whole variable domain KAGVTQTPRYLIKTRGQQVTLSCSPISGHRSVSWYQQTPGQGLQFLFEYFSETQRNKGNFPGRFSGRQFSNSRSEMNVSTLELGDSALYLCASSPGHTTGSEQYFGPGTRLTVT.

The rearrangement links TRBV10-1 to TRBJ1-1; D is uncertain. The germline gives CDR1 WNHNN, CDR2 SYGVQD (reference sequence). CDR3 length equals 13 residues. Trimming removed 8 bases at V and 1 base at J, with 11 bases between. In DNA, the CDR3 is TGCGCCAGCCGATTGTCAAAGAACACTGAAGCTTTCTTT. Protein sequence: CASRLSKNTEAFF.

By share, this clone counts as medium-sized. The V call is TRBV27, the J call TRBJ2-7; the D gene is possibly TRBD2 (5 bases). The V end was cut by 5 bases, the J end by 6 bases, with 14 bases between. Germline V CDR1 and CDR2: MNHEY, SMNVEV (reference sequence). The CDR3 is made up of 13 amino acids. The CDR3 loop reads CASSPTSAGEQYF. The CDR3 coding sequence is TGTGCCAGCAGTCCGACCAGCGCGGGCGAGCAGTACTTC.

The chain carries TRBV20-1 and TRBJ1-1; D may be TRBD1 (5 bases). V was pared by 3 bases and J by 11 bases, with 10 bases between. From germline, CDR1 is DFQATT and CDR2 SNEGSKA (reference sequence). CDR3 length equals 10 residues. CDR3 residues: CSARGTDAFF. The DNA of the CDR3 is TGCAGTGCTAGGGGGACGGATGCTTTCTTT.

The gene calls are TRBV7-9 and TRBJ2-1; D not resolved. The CDR3 is 11 amino acids. The V gene's germline CDR1 is SEHNR and CDR2 FQNEAQ (reference sequence). With 4 bases removed from V and 10 bases from J, the gap between germline ends came to 8 bases. CDR3 sequence: CASSSLGEQFF. The CDR3 region has the DNA TGTGCCAGCAGCTCACTGGGGGAGCAGTTCTTC.

The genes are TRBV19 and TRBJ1-5; D gene ambiguous. The CDR3 extends over 14 amino acids. Trimming pared 3 bases from V and 4 bases from J, leaving 10 bases between. CDR1 is LNHDA and CDR2 is SQIVND in the germline V gene (reference sequence). This CDR3 is CASSIYAGNQPQHF. CDR3 bases: TGTGCCAGTAGTATTTATGCGGGAAATCAGCCCCAGCATTTT.

J is TRBJ2-1 and V is TRBV30; D may be TRBD1 (5 bases). This CDR3 has 14 residues. Germline lookup yields CDR1 GTSNPN and CDR2 SVGIG (reference sequence). Trimming left V 2 bases short and J 3 bases short, with 11 bases between. The CDR3 DNA reads as TGTGCCTGGAGTCAGGGAATCAACTACAATGAGCAGTTCTTC. Its translation is CAWSQGINYNEQFF.

CDR3 coding DNA: TGTGCCAGCAGCTTAGCTAGCAGGGCCTACAATGAGCAGTTCTTC. It codes for CASSLASRAYNEQFF. The rearrangement joins TRBV7-9 to TRBJ2-1, with a tentative D call TRBD1 (5 bases). Germline V gives CDR1 SEHNR, CDR2 FQNEAQ (reference sequence). The CDR3 has 15 residues. V was shortened by 0 bases and J by 2 bases, with 8 bases between the two germline ends. Full variable domain (missing parts from reference TRBV7-9 and TRBJ2-1): DTGVSQNPRHKITKRGQNVTFRCDPISEHNRLYWYRQTLGQGPEFLTYFQNEAQLEKSRLLSDRFSAERPKGSFSTLEIQRTEQGDSAMYLCASSLASRAYNEQFFGPGTRLTVL.

The count of this clone is one. This chain links TRBV5-6 with TRBJ2-7; the match to TRBD2 covers 11 bases. The germline V gene encodes CDR1 SGHDT and CDR2 YYEEEE. V shed 4 bases and J 6 bases; nucleotides not matched to a gene: 18. There are 18 residues in the CDR3. CDR3 residues: CASSNRLAGFLRFPEQYF. CDR3 DNA: TGTGCCAGCAGCAACAGACTAGCGGGATTCCTTAGATTCCCCGAGCAGTACTTC.

The J gene is TRBJ1-3, the V gene TRBV4-2; D might be TRBD1 (5 bases). V was clipped by 0 bases and J by 4 bases, with 16 bases between them. The CDR3 extends over 17 amino acids. Germline lookup yields CDR1 LGHNA and CDR2 YNFKEQ. CDR3 nucleotides: TGTGCCAGCAGCCAAGAGGCCCCGGGACCGTTAGGAAACACCATATATTTT. Translating gives CASSQEAPGPLGNTIYF.